Below, 29 T cell receptor beta chains from the same sample are listed, as sequenced in a study of blood T cell repertoires in COVID-19. Some clones are missing from TCRdb's copy, which holds only in-frame ones; the method was immunoSEQ multiplex PCR. The sample has about 270,000 clones, roughly 88% seen once. Sequencing was performed on PBMCs or T cells enriched from blood (not recorded which). Receptor source: a woman between 35 and 50 years old with acute COVID-19.

This chain joins TRBV7-2 and TRBJ2-5; D possibly corresponds to TRBD2 (7 bases). Trimming stripped 7 bases from V and 12 bases from J, with 15 bases between. This CDR3 has 11 amino acids. Germline V gene data show CDR1 as SGHTA and CDR2 as FQGNSA. CDR3 sequence (DNA): TGTGCCAGCACATTAGGGGGGACTAAGTACTTC. Residues: CASTLGGTKYF.

The chain is built from TRBV19 and TRBJ2-3; TRBD2 matches 12 bases. Germline lookup yields CDR1 LNHDA and CDR2 SQIVND (reference sequence). V shed 8 bases and J 5 bases; nucleotides not matched to a gene: 8. CDR3 length equals 15 residues. CDR3 DNA: TGTGCCAGTGCTTCCCGGACTAGCGGGGAAGATACGCAGTATTTT. The encoded protein is CASASRTSGEDTQYF.

V and J are TRBV24-1 and TRBJ2-6; maybe TRBD2 (6 bases). V lost 9 bases to trimming and J lost 1 base, with 9 bases between them. The CDR3 extends over 14 amino acids. The germline CDR1 and CDR2 sequences are KGHDR and SFDVKD. In DNA form, the CDR3 reads TGTGCCACCGAGGCGGGATCTGGGGCCAACGTCCTGACTTTC. It codes for CATEAGSGANVLTF.

The chain couples TRBV7-9 to TRBJ2-1; a possible D gene is TRBD1 (5 bases). Germline V lookup: CDR1 SEHNR, CDR2 FQNEAQ (reference sequence). The V end was cut by 1 base, the J end by 14 bases, with 9 bases between. The CDR3 has 11 amino acids. CDR3 residues: CASSLGAGKFF. The CDR3 DNA reads as TGTGCCAGCAGCTTAGGGGCAGGGAAGTTCTTC.

The J gene is TRBJ1-4, the V gene TRBV3-1 (or the pseudogene TRBV3-2), with D uncertain. With 4 bases removed from V and 8 bases from J, the gap between germline ends came to 11 bases. Germline CDR1 reads LGHDT; CDR2 reads YNNKEL (reference sequence). This CDR3 is 13 amino acids long. CDR3 sequence (DNA): TGTGCCAGCAGCCCCCGACCGGGAGAAAAACTGTTTTTT. Protein sequence: CASSPRPGEKLFF.

V gene TRBV28 combines with J gene TRBJ2-1; a possible D gene is TRBD1 (6 bases). Germline loops: CDR1 MDHEN, CDR2 SYDVKM. The CDR3 totals 13 residues. V dropped 6 bases and J dropped 14 bases, with 20 bases sitting between them. CDR3 in DNA: TGTGCCAGCAGGTCCAACACAGGGTCGAGGGAGTTCTTC. It specifies CASRSNTGSREFF. Complete variable domain (other parts from reference TRBV28 and TRBJ2-1): DVKVTQSSRYLVKRTGEKVFLECVQDMDHENMFWYRQDPGLGLRLIYFSYDVKMKEKGDIPEGYSVSREKKERFSLILESASTNQTSMYLCASRSNTGSREFFGPGTRLTVL.

The chain links TRBV27 to TRBJ2-7, with 11 bases aligning to TRBD1. Germline-derived CDR1 and CDR2 are MNHEY and SMNVEV (reference sequence). The CDR3 loop spans 16 amino acids. With V trimmed by 6 bases and J by 3 bases, 10 bases remained unmatched. CDR3 amino acids: CASRTWDRGSDYEQYF. CDR3 nucleotide sequence: TGTGCCAGCAGGACATGGGACAGGGGGTCCGACTACGAGCAGTACTTC.

The V gene is TRBV25-1, the J gene TRBJ1-2, with D perhaps matching TRBD1 (5 bases). Germline V gene sequence: CDR1 MGHDK, CDR2 SYGVNS. V was trimmed by 1 base and J by 3 bases, leaving 6 bases between them. The length of the CDR3 is 13 residues. The CDR3 DNA reads as TGTGCCAGCAGTGAATCGGGGGACTATGGCTACACCTTC. Protein sequence: CASSESGDYGYTF.

The rearrangement links TRBV9 to TRBJ1-6; 8 bases align to TRBD1. The V gene's germline CDR1 is SGDLS and CDR2 YYNGEE. V dropped 3 bases and J dropped 6; count of bases not matched to a gene: 8. This CDR3 comprises 16 residues. The CDR3 region is CASSARTGPSNSPLHF. DNA for the CDR3: TGTGCCAGCAGCGCCAGGACAGGGCCGTCTAATTCACCCCTCCACTTT. The complete variable domain, with remaining parts taken from reference TRBV9 and TRBJ1-6, reads DSGVTQTPKHLITATGQRVTLRCSPRSGDLSVYWYQQSLDQGLQFLIQYYNGEERAKGNILERFSAQQFPDLHSELNLSSLELGDSALYFCASSARTGPSNSPLHFGNGTRLTVT.

This clone showed up just once. The V and J genes are TRBV30 and TRBJ2-5; D call uncertain. With 1 base removed from V and 7 bases from J, the gap between germline ends came to 4 bases. This CDR3 is built from 10 residues. Germline V gene sequence: CDR1 GTSNPN, CDR2 SVGIG (reference sequence). CDR3: CAWSAGTQYF. In nucleotides, the CDR3 is TGTGCCTGGAGTGCGGGGACCCAGTACTTC.

V usage is TRBV18 and J usage is TRBJ1-2; 7 bases are a match to TRBD1. J lost 6 bases, V lost 1 base, and 5 bases had no gene match. In germline, CDR1 is KGHSH, CDR2 LQKENI. The length of the CDR3 is 14 residues. As DNA, the CDR3 is TGTGCCAGCTCACCACTGGGACAGAGGCATGGCTACACCTTC. Its protein is CASSPLGQRHGYTF.

This clone was detected a few times. The CDR3 DNA follows: TGTGCCATCAGTCATGGACAGGGGGACACTGAAGCTTTCTTT. Its translation: CAISHGQGDTEAFF. The rearrangement uses TRBV10-3 and TRBJ1-1; 10 bases fit TRBD1. V shed 5 bases and J 3 bases; nucleotides not matched to a gene: 3. Per the germline V gene, CDR1 is ENHRY and CDR2 is SYGVKD. The CDR3 has 14 residues.

V usage is TRBV18 and J usage is TRBJ1-1; D call uncertain. The CDR3 is 16 amino acids. Trimming took 2 bases from V and 1 from J, leaving 14 bases between them. Germline V CDR1 and CDR2: KGHSH, LQKENI. The CDR3 sequence: CASSPRSVRGNTEAFF. The CDR3 DNA sequence: TGTGCCAGCTCACCAAGATCTGTGCGGGGGAACACTGAAGCTTTCTTT.

The chain combines TRBV9 with TRBJ1-1; D uncertain. This CDR3 has 13 residues. Germline-derived CDR1 and CDR2 are SGDLS and YYNGEE. The germline V and J ends were trimmed by 3 bases and 0 bases, with 6 bases remaining between them. The CDR3 reads CASSEYMNTEAFF. As DNA, the CDR3 is TGTGCCAGCAGCGAATACATGAACACTGAAGCTTTCTTT.

This sequence joins TRBV5-1 and TRBJ2-7, with D possibly matching TRBD2 (5 bases). The V and J ends lost 0 bases and 6 bases respectively, with 19 bases between them. CDR3 size: 16 residues. CDR1 is SGHRS and CDR2 is YFSETQ in the germline V gene. CDR3 DNA sequence: TGCGCCAGCAGCTTGGGGACGGCCGCAAACCGGGGCGAGCAGTACTTC. This sequence encodes CASSLGTAANRGEQYF. The full variable domain, completed using reference TRBV5-1 and TRBJ2-7, is KAGVTQTPRYLIKTRGQQVTLSCSPISGHRSVSWYQQTPGQGLQFLFEYFSETQRNKGNFPGRFSGRQFSNSRSEMNVSTLELGDSALYLCASSLGTAANRGEQYFGPGTRLTVT.

This chain links TRBV20-1 with TRBJ1-1; TRBD1 matches 8 bases. Trimming cost V 3 bases and J 10 bases; bases outside gene matches: 10. The CDR3 sequence is 13 residues long. CDR1 and CDR2 from the germline V gene are DFQATT and SNEGSKA (reference sequence). CDR3 amino acids: CSASGQGAEGAFF. In nucleotides, the CDR3 is TGCAGTGCTAGTGGGCAGGGGGCAGAAGGAGCTTTCTTT.

The V call is TRBV6-1, the J call TRBJ2-2; the match to TRBD2 covers 15 bases. V shed 4 bases, J shed 2 bases, and the junction held 11 bases outside the gene matches. The V gene's germline CDR1 is MNHNS and CDR2 SASEGT. This CDR3 comprises 20 residues. CDR3 amino acids: CASSGQRTSGRAPNTGELFF. In DNA form, the CDR3 reads TGTGCCAGCAGTGGCCAGAGGACTAGCGGGAGGGCTCCTAACACCGGGGAGCTGTTTTTT.

The V and J genes are TRBV27 and TRBJ2-1; possible D gene TRBD2, 5 bases. The CDR3 runs to 15 residues. Germline V gives CDR1 MNHEY, CDR2 SMNVEV (reference sequence). V was cut by 4 bases and J by 6 bases, with 16 bases left in between. DNA for the CDR3: TGTGCCAGCAGTTCTCGGGATACATCGGGCAATGAGCAGTTCTTC. Protein: CASSSRDTSGNEQFF.

This clone was detected only once. The chain is built from TRBV28 and TRBJ1-2; 10 positions match TRBD1. The ends lost 5 bases at V and 5 bases at J; junction bases unmatched: 11. The CDR3 is 16 residues long. Germline lookup yields CDR1 MDHEN and CDR2 SYDVKM. The CDR3 DNA is TGTGCCAGCAGTCCAGCCGACCGGACAGGGGGGTATGGCTACACCTTC. It yields the protein CASSPADRTGGYGYTF.

DNA of the CDR3: TGCGCCAGCAGCCCCGAGTCTTTACAAGCGGGCGATGGCTACACCTTC. Translated: CASSPESLQAGDGYTF. The chain recombines TRBV5-1 with TRBJ1-2; D uncertain. Per germline, CDR1 SGHRS and CDR2 YFSETQ. V was shortened by 4 bases and J by 6 bases, with 22 bases between the two germline ends. CDR3 length equals 16 residues.

V usage is TRBV3-1 (or the pseudogene TRBV3-2) and J usage is TRBJ1-3; 9 nucleotides agree with TRBD1. The V gene end was trimmed by 4 bases and the J gene end by 0 bases; junction bases not matched to a gene: 4. The CDR3 is 16 residues long. CDR1 is LGHDT, CDR2 YNNKEL, per germline (reference sequence). The CDR3 protein is CASSPGQGSSGNTIYF. The CDR3 bases are TGTGCCAGCAGCCCCGGACAGGGGAGCTCTGGAAACACCATATATTTT.

This rearrangement joins TRBV19 to TRBJ1-5, with D perhaps matching TRBD1 (6 bases). Germline loops: CDR1 LNHDA, CDR2 SQIVND (reference sequence). V was clipped by 3 bases and J by 3 bases, with 18 bases between them. This CDR3 spans 17 amino acids. For the CDR3, the DNA is TGTGCCAGTAGTATGATTTTATGGGGGGGCGACAATCAGCCCCAGCATTTT. Translated, it gives CASSMILWGGDNQPQHF.

The genes are TRBV18 and TRBJ1-1; the D gene is possibly TRBD1 (6 bases). V was clipped by 0 bases and J by 9 bases, with 11 bases between them. CDR3 length: 13 amino acids. Germline CDR1 and CDR2: KGHSH and LQKENI. This CDR3 is CASSPPGGPQAFF. The DNA of the CDR3 is TGTGCCAGCTCACCACCGGGGGGGCCTCAAGCTTTCTTT.

This clone was detected a few times. The rearrangement uses TRBV21-1 and TRBJ2-5; TRBD1, the table's D call, was not compared with the DNA. TRBV21-1 is given as a pseudogene. The CDR3 contains 13 residues. CDR3 sequence: CASSNGQGKTQYF. DNA of the CDR3: TGTGCCAGCAGCAATGGACAGGGGAAGACCCAGTACTTC.

This chain uses TRBV5-1 with TRBJ1-2; a weak D match, TRBD1 (5 bases). V was cut by 2 bases and J by 8 bases, with 16 bases left in between. Per the germline V gene, CDR1 is SGHRS and CDR2 is YFSETQ. This CDR3 contains 14 residues. The CDR3 nucleotides read TGCGCCAGCAGCTTAGGGGAGGCCCTACGGGGCTACACCTTC. It yields the protein CASSLGEALRGYTF.

The genes are TRBV30 and TRBJ1-1; 10 nucleotides match TRBD1. The CDR3 has 15 amino acids. CDR1 is GTSNPN and CDR2 is SVGIG in the germline V gene (reference sequence). V lost 4 bases, J lost 10 bases, and 15 bases stayed unmatched. CDR3 in DNA: TGTGCCTGGAACCCCCGGACAGGGGGAGCCCTAACAGCTTTCTTT. It translates to CAWNPRTGGALTAFF.

The chain joins TRBV19 to TRBJ2-7, with 9 bases fitting TRBD2. The germline CDR1 and CDR2 sequences are LNHDA and SQIVND (reference sequence). The V segment lost 1 base and the J segment 5 bases; nucleotides outside the gene matches: 12. This CDR3 region has 17 residues. The CDR3 DNA reads TGTGCCAGTAGTATAGTGGGTAGCGGGAGTCTAAGAGACGAGCAGTACTTC. This translates into CASSIVGSGSLRDEQYF.

The rearrangement links TRBV2 to TRBJ1-5; tentatively, D is TRBD1 (5 bases). V lost 4 bases to trimming and J lost 7 bases, with 17 bases between them. Germline V CDR1 and CDR2: SNHLY, FYNNEI. The CDR3 has 15 residues. The CDR3 coding sequence is TGTGCCAGCAGTGGGGGTAAGGGGCTCGGGCAGCCCCAGCATTTT. Translation: CASSGGKGLGQPQHF.

V gene TRBV15 combines with J gene TRBJ1-1; D gene unclear. The germline V gene has CDR1 LNHNV and CDR2 YYDKDF (reference sequence). V dropped 5 bases and J dropped 4 bases, with 11 bases sitting between them. This CDR3 region has 13 residues. CDR3 region: CATSPSLATEAFF. CDR3 nucleotides: TGTGCCACCAGCCCTTCCTTGGCCACTGAAGCTTTCTTT.